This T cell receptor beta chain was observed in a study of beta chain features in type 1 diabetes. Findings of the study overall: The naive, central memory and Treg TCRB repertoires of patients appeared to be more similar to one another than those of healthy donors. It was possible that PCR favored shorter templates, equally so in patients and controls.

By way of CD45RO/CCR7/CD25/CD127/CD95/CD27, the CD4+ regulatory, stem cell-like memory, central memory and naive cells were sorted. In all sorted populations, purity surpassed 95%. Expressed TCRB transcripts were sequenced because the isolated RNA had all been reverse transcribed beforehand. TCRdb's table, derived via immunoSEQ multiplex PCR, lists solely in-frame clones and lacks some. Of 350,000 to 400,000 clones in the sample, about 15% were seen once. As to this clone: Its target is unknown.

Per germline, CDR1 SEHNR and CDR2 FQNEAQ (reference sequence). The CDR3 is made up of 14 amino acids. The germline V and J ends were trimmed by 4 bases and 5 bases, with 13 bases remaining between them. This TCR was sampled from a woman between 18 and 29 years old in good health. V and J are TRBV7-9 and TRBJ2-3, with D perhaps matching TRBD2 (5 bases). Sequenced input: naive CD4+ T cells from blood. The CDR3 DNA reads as TGTGCCAGCAGCTCCCTCCACGGGAAAGATACGCAGTATTTT. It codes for CASSSLHGKDTQYF.